These 3 T cell receptor beta chains came from one sample sequenced in a study of identical twins (dated by TCRdb to the mid-2010s). Library construction relied on 5' RACE. The reads were generated on an Illumina HiSeq 2000. Using fastp trimming at Q25 and MiXCR clonotype assembly, TCRdb reanalyzed the public sequencing data and kept in-frame beta chains. Rows are combined by CDR3 protein, so each entry shows the most common genes and DNA. The sample includes hundreds of thousands of distinct CDR3 sequences, with 6.1% observed a single time. The ten largest account for roughly 1.6% of the sample. Sequencing was performed on naive T cells sorted from blood. Reading the label with the study, this specimen's cell subset or site is: cells isolated with a human naive T-cell isolation kit. The receptors here all came from a man aged 18 to 29 in good health.

The table lists this clonotype with a few counts. CDR3 nucleotides: TGTGCCAGCGCCAAAGGCAAAGAGACCCAGTACTTC. It encodes CASAKGKETQYF. The chain uses TRBV21-1 and TRBJ2-5. TRBV21-1 is assigned pseudogene status. The CDR3 spans 12 residues.

This clonotype has a handful of counts. J is TRBJ2-2 and V is TRBV24-1; no firm D call. The CDR3 consists of 15 residues. V lost 9 bases and J 1 base, leaving 14 bases between the germline ends. Germline CDR1 is KGHDR and CDR2 is SFDVKD. Written as DNA, the CDR3 is TGTGCCACCTCCCGCGAGACAAGGAACACCGGGGAGCTGTTTTTT. The encoded protein is CATSRETRNTGELFF.

V and J are TRBV7-8 and TRBJ2-7; 8 bases line up with TRBD1. In germline, CDR1 is SGHVS, CDR2 FQNEAQ. V lost 4 bases and J lost 6; bases outside the gene matches: 11. CDR3 length equals 15 residues. DNA for the CDR3: TGTGCCAGCAGCTCCGGGGACCGGACAGGGCGCGAGCAGTACGTC. This translates into CASSSGDRTGREQYV.